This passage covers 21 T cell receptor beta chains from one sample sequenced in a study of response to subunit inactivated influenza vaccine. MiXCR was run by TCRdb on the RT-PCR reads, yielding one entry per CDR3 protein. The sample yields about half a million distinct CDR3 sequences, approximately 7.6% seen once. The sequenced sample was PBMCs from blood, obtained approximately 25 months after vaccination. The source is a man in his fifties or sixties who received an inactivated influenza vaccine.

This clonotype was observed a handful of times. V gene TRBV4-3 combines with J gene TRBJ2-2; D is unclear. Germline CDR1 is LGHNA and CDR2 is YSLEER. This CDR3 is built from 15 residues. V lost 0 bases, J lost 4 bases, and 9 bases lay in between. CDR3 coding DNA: TGCGCCAGCAGCCAAGACAGGTGGGCCACCGGGGAGCTGTTTTTT. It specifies CASSQDRWATGELFF.

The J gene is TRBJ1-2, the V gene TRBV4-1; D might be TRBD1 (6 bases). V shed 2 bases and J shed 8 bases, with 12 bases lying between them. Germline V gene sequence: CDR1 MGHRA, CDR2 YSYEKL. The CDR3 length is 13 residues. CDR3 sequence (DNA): TGCGCCAGCAGCCAACCAGGGGAGACCGGCTACACCTTC. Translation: CASSQPGETGYTF.

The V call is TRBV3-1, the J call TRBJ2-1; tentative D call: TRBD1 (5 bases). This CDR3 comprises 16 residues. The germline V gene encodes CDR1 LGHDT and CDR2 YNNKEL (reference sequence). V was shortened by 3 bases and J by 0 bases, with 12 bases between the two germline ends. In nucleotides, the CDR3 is TGTGCCAGCAGCCAGCAGGGTGGCCACTCCTACAATGAGCAGTTCTTC. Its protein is CASSQQGGHSYNEQFF.

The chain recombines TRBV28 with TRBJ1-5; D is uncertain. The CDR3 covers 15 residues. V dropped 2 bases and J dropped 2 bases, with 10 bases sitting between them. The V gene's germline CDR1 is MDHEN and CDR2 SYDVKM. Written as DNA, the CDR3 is TGTGCCAGCAGTTTACTAGGGAGGGGCAATCAGCCCCAGCATTTT. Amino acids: CASSLLGRGNQPQHF.

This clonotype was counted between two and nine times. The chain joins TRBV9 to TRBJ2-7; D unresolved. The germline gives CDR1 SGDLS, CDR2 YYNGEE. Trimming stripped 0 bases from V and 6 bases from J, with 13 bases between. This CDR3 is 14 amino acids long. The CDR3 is CASSVDVGLGEQYF. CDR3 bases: TGTGCCAGCAGCGTAGATGTAGGGCTGGGCGAGCAGTACTTC. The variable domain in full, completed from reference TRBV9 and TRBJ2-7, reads DSGVTQTPKHLITATGQRVTLRCSPRSGDLSVYWYQQSLDQGLQFLIQYYNGEERAKGNILERFSAQQFPDLHSELNLSSLELGDSALYFCASSVDVGLGEQYFGPGTRLTVT.

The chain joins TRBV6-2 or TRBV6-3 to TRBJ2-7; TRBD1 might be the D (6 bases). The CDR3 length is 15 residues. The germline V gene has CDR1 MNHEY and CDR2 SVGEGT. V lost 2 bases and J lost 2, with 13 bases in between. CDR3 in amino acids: CASSYPLTGTYEQYF. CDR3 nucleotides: TGTGCCAGCAGTTACCCCCTGACAGGCACCTACGAGCAGTACTTC.

The CDR3, as DNA: TGTGCCAGCAGTGGGGACAGGGTAATAGTATCCTACAATGAGCAGTTCTTC. Its protein product is CASSGDRVIVSYNEQFF. The rearrangement joins TRBV6-1 to TRBJ2-1, with 9 bases that match TRBD1. CDR1 is MNHNS, CDR2 SASEGT, per germline. J lost 1 base, V lost 4 bases, and 8 bases had no gene match. The CDR3 has 17 residues.

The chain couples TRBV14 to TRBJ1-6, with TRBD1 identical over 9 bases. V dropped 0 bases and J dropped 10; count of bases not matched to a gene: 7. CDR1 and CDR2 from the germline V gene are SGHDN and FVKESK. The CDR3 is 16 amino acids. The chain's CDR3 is CASSQDLGQGWSPLHF. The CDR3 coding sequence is TGTGCCAGCAGCCAAGACCTGGGACAGGGTTGGTCACCCCTCCACTTT.

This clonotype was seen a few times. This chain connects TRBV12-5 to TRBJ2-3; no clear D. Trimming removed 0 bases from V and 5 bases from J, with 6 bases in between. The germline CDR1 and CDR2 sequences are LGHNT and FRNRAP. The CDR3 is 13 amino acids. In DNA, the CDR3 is TGTGCTAGTGGTTTGGTAACGGGAGATACGCAGTATTTT. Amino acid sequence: CASGLVTGDTQYF.

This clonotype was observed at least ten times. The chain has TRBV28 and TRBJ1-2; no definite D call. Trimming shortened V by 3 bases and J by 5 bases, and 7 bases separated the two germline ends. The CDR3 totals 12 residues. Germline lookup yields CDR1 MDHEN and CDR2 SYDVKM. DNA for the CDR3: TGTGCCAGCAGTTTCCCACAATATGGCTACACCTTC. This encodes CASSFPQYGYTF.

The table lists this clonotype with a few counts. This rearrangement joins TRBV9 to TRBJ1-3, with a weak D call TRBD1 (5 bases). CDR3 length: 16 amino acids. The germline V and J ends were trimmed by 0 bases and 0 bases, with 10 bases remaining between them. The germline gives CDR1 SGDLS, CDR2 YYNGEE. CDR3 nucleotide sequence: TGTGCCAGCAGCGTAGATGGCGGGACCTCTGGAAACACCATATATTTT. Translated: CASSVDGGTSGNTIYF.

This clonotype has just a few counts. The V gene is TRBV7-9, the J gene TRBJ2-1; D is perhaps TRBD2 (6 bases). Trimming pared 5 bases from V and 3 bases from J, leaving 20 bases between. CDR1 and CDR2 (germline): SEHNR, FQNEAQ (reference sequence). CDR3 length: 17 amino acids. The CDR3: CASSAPHVGGIYNEQFF. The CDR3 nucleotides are TGTGCCAGCAGCGCCCCTCATGTCGGGGGAATCTACAATGAGCAGTTCTTC.

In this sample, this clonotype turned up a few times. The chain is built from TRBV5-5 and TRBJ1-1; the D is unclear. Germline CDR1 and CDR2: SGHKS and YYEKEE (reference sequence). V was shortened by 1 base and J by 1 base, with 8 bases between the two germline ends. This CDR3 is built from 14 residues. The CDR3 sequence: CASSLFYRNTEAFF. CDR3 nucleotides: TGTGCCAGCAGCTTGTTCTACAGGAACACTGAAGCTTTCTTT.

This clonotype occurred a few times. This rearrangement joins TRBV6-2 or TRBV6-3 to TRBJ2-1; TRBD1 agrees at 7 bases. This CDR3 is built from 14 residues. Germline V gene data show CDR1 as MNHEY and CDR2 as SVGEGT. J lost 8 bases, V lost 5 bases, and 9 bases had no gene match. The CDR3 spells CASSARDSLHEQFF. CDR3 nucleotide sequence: TGTGCCAGCAGTGCCCGGGACAGTCTTCATGAGCAGTTCTTC.

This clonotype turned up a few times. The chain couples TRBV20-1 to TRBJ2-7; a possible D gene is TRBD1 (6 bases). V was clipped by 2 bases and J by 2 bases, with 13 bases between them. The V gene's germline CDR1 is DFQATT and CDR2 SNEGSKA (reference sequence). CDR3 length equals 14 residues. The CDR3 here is CSARPRTDTYEQYF. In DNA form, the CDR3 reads TGCAGTGCTAGACCCAGGACAGATACCTACGAGCAGTACTTC.

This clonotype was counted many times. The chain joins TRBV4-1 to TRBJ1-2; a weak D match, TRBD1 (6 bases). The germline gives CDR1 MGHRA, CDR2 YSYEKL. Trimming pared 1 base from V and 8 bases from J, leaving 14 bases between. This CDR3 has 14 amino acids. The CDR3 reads CASSQGSGAGGYTF. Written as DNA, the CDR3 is TGCGCCAGCAGCCAAGGGTCAGGGGCTGGCGGCTACACCTTC.

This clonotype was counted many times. This chain's CDR3 is CASSYSYRQAAQETQYF. The CDR3 DNA reads as TGTGCCAGCAGTTACTCGTACCGGCAGGCCGCCCAAGAGACCCAGTACTTC. The rearrangement links TRBV6-5 to TRBJ2-5; D uncertain. This CDR3 has 17 amino acids. Germline loops: CDR1 MNHEY, CDR2 SVGAGI. V was clipped by 0 bases and J by 1 base, with 15 bases between them.

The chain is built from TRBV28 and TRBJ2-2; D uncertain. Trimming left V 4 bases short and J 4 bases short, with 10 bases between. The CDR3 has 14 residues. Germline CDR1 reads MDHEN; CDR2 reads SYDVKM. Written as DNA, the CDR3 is TGTGCCAGCAGTTCTAGGATTTCCACCGGGGAGCTGTTTTTT. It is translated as CASSSRISTGELFF.

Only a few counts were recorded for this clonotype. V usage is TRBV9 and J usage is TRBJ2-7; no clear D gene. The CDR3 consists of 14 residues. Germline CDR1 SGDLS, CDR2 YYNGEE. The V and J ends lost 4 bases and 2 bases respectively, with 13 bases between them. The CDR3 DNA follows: TGTGCCAGCAGCACCGACCCTTTTCCCTACGAGCAGTACTTC. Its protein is CASSTDPFPYEQYF.

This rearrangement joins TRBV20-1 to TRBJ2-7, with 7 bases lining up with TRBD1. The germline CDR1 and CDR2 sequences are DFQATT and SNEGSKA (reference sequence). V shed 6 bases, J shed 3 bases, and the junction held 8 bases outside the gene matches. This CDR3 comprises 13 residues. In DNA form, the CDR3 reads TGCAGTGCAAAGACCGGGACAGTCTACGAGCAGTACTTC. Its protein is CSAKTGTVYEQYF.

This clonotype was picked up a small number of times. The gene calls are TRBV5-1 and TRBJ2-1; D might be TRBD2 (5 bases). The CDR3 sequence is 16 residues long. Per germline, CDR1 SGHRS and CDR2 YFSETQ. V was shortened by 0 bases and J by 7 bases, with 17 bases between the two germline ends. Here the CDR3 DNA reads TGCGCCAGCAGCTTGGACGTAGCGCCTATGGGGAATGAGCAGTTCTTC. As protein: CASSLDVAPMGNEQFF. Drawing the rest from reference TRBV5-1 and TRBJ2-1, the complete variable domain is KAGVTQTPRYLIKTRGQQVTLSCSPISGHRSVSWYQQTPGQGLQFLFEYFSETQRNKGNFPGRFSGRQFSNSRSEMNVSTLELGDSALYLCASSLDVAPMGNEQFFGPGTRLTVL.